This T cell receptor (beta chain) was recorded in a study of blood T cell repertoires in COVID-19. For the study at large: Material from acute and convalescent COVID-19 was sourced from the United States, Italy and Spain.

The V end was cut by 11 bases, the J end by 5 bases, with 15 bases between. The CDR3 extends over 12 amino acids. The germline gives CDR1 MDHEN, CDR2 SYDVKM. In the study's own analysis: Amplification from reference gene primers served as the basis for estimated nucleated cell counts. Sequencing used immunoSEQ multiplex PCR; TCRdb keeps in-frame clones, though not all of them. The D gene and trimming were derived from the DNA, and the V and J assignments and clone size from that table. Of around 190,000 clones in the sample, around 85% were seen once. This clone was counted once. This TCR was recovered from a man in his 70s with active or convalescent COVID-19. The rearrangement joins TRBV28 to TRBJ1-1; TRBD1 is a possible D gene (5 bases). The sample taken for sequencing was peripheral blood. CDR3 loop: CAAGGIATEAFF. CDR3 nucleotide sequence: TGTGCCGCCGGGGGGATCGCGACTGAAGCTTTCTTT.